A selection of T cell receptor beta chains follows, all from one sample in a study of CD8 T cells in ankylosing spondylitis. MiXCR, run by TCRdb on the 5' RACE reads, gives a single entry per CDR3 protein. The table has approximately 500,000 distinct CDR3 sequences, about 12% seen once. What was sequenced was blood, either unsorted or a sorted T cell fraction (not recorded which). These receptors were obtained from a male donor with ankylosing spondylitis. Both conserved end residues are trimmed from each CDR3. The order of the fields is J gene, V gene, CDR3 protein.

>TRBJ2-5|TRBV7-6
ASSLETGGLSETQY
>TRBJ2-2|TRBV10-3
AIRGGQDHTGELF
>TRBJ1-2|TRBV5-1
ASSFEGANSGYT
>TRBJ2-1|TRBV19
ASSIEEDYSSSYNEQF
>TRBJ2-3|TRBV7-9
ASRVFSGTADTQY
>TRBJ1-5|TRBV20-1
SVLDWSGDQPQH
>TRBJ2-5|TRBV30
AWNDDRGQETQY
>TRBJ2-7|TRBV7-2
ASTSVRSGEQY
>TRBJ1-3|TRBV7-9
AGEGAFGNTIY
>TRBJ2-1|TRBV20-1
SARSGRNNEQF
>TRBJ2-5|TRBV15
ATSRDLGLSQETQY
>TRBJ2-7|TRBV20-1
SATELYEQY
>TRBJ2-7|TRBV20-1
SAEWGTSGSDEQY
>TRBJ2-5|TRBV2
ASGLQETQY
>TRBJ2-1|TRBV20-1
SASSWGTIYNEQF
>TRBJ2-3|TRBV6-1
ASSDDRGTDTQY
>TRBJ2-5|TRBV6-1
ASSGTRGQETQY
>TRBJ1-1|TRBV19
ASSDRSWNTEAF
>TRBJ2-3|TRBV20-1
SAAGTGGMTDTQY
>TRBJ2-1|TRBV20-1
SASPPGLAGGVGYNEQF